The 23 T cell receptor beta chains below come from one sample, sequenced in a study of CD4+ T cells in melanoma. Profiled with immunoSEQ multiplex PCR; TCRdb holds only in-frame clones, not every one. In the table there are approximately 11,000 clones, about 72% of which are singletons. Input material: cells from a culture (not recorded whether cultured in vitro). The receptors shown here come from a human donor with melanoma.

The chain has TRBV2 and TRBJ2-1; TRBD1 agrees at 7 bases. The trim removed 7 bases at V and 0 bases at J, leaving 9 bases unmatched. Germline CDR1 and CDR2: SNHLY and FYNNEI. CDR3 size: 16 residues. DNA for the CDR3: TGTGCCAGCAAGAGACGGACAGGACGCTCCTACAATGAGCAGTTCTTC. The encoded protein is CASKRRTGRSYNEQFF. Using reference TRBV2 and TRBJ2-1 for the parts outside the CDR3, the full variable domain is EPEVTQTPSHQVTQMGQEVILRCVPISNHLYFYWYRQILGQKVEFLVSFYNNEISEKSEIFDDQFSVERPDGSNFTLKIRSTKLEDSAMYFCASKRRTGRSYNEQFFGPGTRLTVL.

The chain combines TRBV6-1 with TRBJ1-1; D is possibly TRBD1 (6 bases). V dropped 5 bases and J dropped 5 bases, with 12 bases sitting between them. The CDR3 extends over 13 amino acids. CDR1 and CDR2 (germline): MNHNS, SASEGT. The CDR3 DNA follows: TGTGCCAGCAGTCGGGGGCGCCGGACTGAAGCTTTCTTT. Residues: CASSRGRRTEAFF.

This CDR3 is CASKPDRGASEAFF. DNA for the CDR3: TGCGCCAGCAAACCAGACAGGGGCGCGAGTGAAGCTTTCTTT. The chain joins TRBV5-1 to TRBJ1-1, with TRBD1 identical over 8 bases. V was pared by 6 bases and J by 7 bases, with 11 bases of the junction left unmatched. Germline V lookup: CDR1 SGHRS, CDR2 YFSETQ. CDR3 length: 14 residues. Together with reference TRBV5-1 and TRBJ1-1, the CDR3 gives the full variable domain: KAGVTQTPRYLIKTRGQQVTLSCSPISGHRSVSWYQQTPGQGLQFLFEYFSETQRNKGNFPGRFSGRQFSNSRSEMNVSTLELGDSALYLCASKPDRGASEAFFGQGTRLTVV.

The V call is TRBV9, the J call TRBJ2-2; D might be TRBD1 (6 bases). Per the germline V gene, CDR1 is SGDLS and CDR2 is YYNGEE. The CDR3 contains 18 residues. The ends were cut back, 0 bases at V and 5 bases at J, with 20 bases in the middle. CDR3 amino acids: CASSVDGRGSTGTGELFF. The CDR3 bases are TGTGCCAGCAGCGTAGACGGCAGGGGCTCCACCGGGACCGGGGAGCTGTTTTTT.

The V gene is TRBV15, the J gene TRBJ2-5; 10 positions agree with TRBD1. CDR3 length equals 16 residues. The V and J ends lost 2 bases and 4 bases, in that order; junction bases with no gene match: 7. Germline-derived CDR1 and CDR2 are LNHNV and YYDKDF (reference sequence). The CDR3 DNA follows: TGTGCCACCAGCAGACCCCGGGACAGGGGTTCAGAGACCCAGTACTTC. Translating gives CATSRPRDRGSETQYF.

V usage is TRBV10-3 and J usage is TRBJ2-1; TRBD2 matches 16 bases. V lost 4 bases to trimming and J lost 9 bases; unmatched junction nucleotides: 6. CDR1 and CDR2 (germline): ENHRY, SYGVKD. The CDR3 is 16 amino acids. In DNA form, the CDR3 reads TGTGCCATCAGTGCCGGGACTAGCGGGGGGGCAGGTGAGCAGTTCTTC. Protein product: CAISAGTSGGAGEQFF.

For the CDR3, the DNA is TGTGCCAGCAGGCCCCGGACAGCCCCCAATTACGAGCAGTACTTC. It is translated as CASRPRTAPNYEQYF. This chain uses TRBV27 with TRBJ2-7; D perhaps matches TRBD1 (6 bases). The germline gives CDR1 MNHEY, CDR2 SMNVEV (reference sequence). This CDR3 region has 15 residues. V gave up 6 bases and J gave up 4 bases, with 19 bases separating them.

V and J are TRBV6-5 and TRBJ1-1; 9 nucleotides match TRBD1. The CDR3 length is 14 residues. The junction had 10 bases not matched to a gene; V was cut back by 3 bases and J by 11 bases. Germline V lookup: CDR1 MNHEY, CDR2 SVGAGI. CDR3 sequence reads: CASSYPGTGNEAFF. The DNA for the CDR3 is TGTGCCAGCAGTTATCCCGGGACAGGGAACGAGGCTTTCTTT.

The chain employs TRBV6-4 and TRBJ2-7; D assignment may be TRBD1 or TRBD2 (6 bases each). There are 17 residues in the CDR3. Trimming stripped 6 bases from V and 5 bases from J, with 26 bases between. From germline, CDR1 is MRHNA and CDR2 SNTAGT. CDR3 in amino acids: CASREGGSLSSGDEQYF. In DNA, the CDR3 is TGTGCCAGCAGGGAGGGGGGATCACTCTCTAGTGGGGACGAGCAGTACTTC.

The chain links TRBV5-1 to TRBJ2-2; no definite D call. The CDR3 sequence is 14 residues long. Germline values: CDR1 SGHRS, CDR2 YFSETQ. With 1 base removed from V and 1 base from J, the gap between germline ends came to 5 bases. CDR3 protein: CASSLPGNTGELFF. Written as DNA, the CDR3 is TGCGCCAGCAGCTTGCCCGGGAACACCGGGGAGCTGTTTTTT.

This clone is deemed medium-sized. The chain is built from TRBV4-2 and TRBJ1-4, with D unresolved. V lost 0 bases to trimming and J lost 6 bases, with 14 bases between them. The CDR3 is made up of 16 amino acids. Looked up from germline, CDR1 is LGHNA and CDR2 is YNFKEQ. The CDR3 loop reads CASSQERGSGDEKLFF. CDR3 bases: TGTGCCAGCAGCCAAGAAAGAGGGAGTGGGGATGAAAAACTGTTTTTT.

V usage is TRBV11-2 and J usage is TRBJ1-1; D is ambiguous. This CDR3 has 15 amino acids. Germline CDR1 SGHAT, CDR2 FQNNGV. Between the trimmed V and J ends, which lost 6 bases and 1 base, there was a span of 15 bases. The CDR3 nucleotides read TGTGCCAGCAGGCCGGTCCAGGATCGGAACACTGAAGCTTTCTTT. Amino acids: CASRPVQDRNTEAFF. Looking up the rest from reference TRBV11-2 and TRBJ1-1 gives the full variable domain: EAGVAQSPRYKIIEKRQSVAFWCNPISGHATLYWYQQILGQGPKLLIQFQNNGVVDDSQLPKDRFSAERLKGVDSTLKIQPAKLEDSAVYLCASRPVQDRNTEAFFGQGTRLTVV.

This clone was recorded a few times. The chain combines TRBV4-2 with TRBJ1-2; TRBD1 matches 7 bases. With 6 bases clipped from V and 3 bases from J, the junction kept 4 bases outside the gene matches. The germline V gene encodes CDR1 LGHNA and CDR2 YNFKEQ. The CDR3 has 13 amino acids. The CDR3 spells CASRQQGYYGYTF. The CDR3 coding sequence is TGTGCCAGCAGACAACAGGGGTACTATGGCTACACCTTC.

The V gene is TRBV29-1, the J gene TRBJ2-5; the D gene is possibly TRBD2 (5 bases). CDR1 and CDR2 (germline): SQVTM, ANQGSEA. This CDR3 is 13 amino acids long. The CDR3 region has the DNA TGCACCTCACAACGGGGTCTGGGAGAGACCCAGTACTTC. It yields the protein CTSQRGLGETQYF.

This sequence joins TRBV7-3 and TRBJ2-3, with D perhaps matching TRBD2 (6 bases). The CDR3 spans 17 residues. CDR1 SGHTA and CDR2 FQGTGA come from the germline V gene. V lost 1 base, J lost 6 bases, and 20 bases lay in between. The CDR3 DNA follows: TGTGCCAGCAGCTTAAGGGACTCACCCGAAACTGGGGATACGCAGTATTTT. Its translation is CASSLRDSPETGDTQYF.

The chain carries TRBV6-6 and TRBJ1-1; possible D gene TRBD1, 5 bases. V was shortened by 2 bases and J by 9 bases, with 7 bases between the two germline ends. The CDR3 sequence is 11 residues long. CDR1 is MNHNY, CDR2 SVGAGI, per germline (reference sequence). The CDR3 protein is CASSYRGKAFF. The CDR3 DNA reads as TGTGCCAGCAGTTACCGGGGGAAAGCTTTCTTT.

The chain is built from TRBV10-3 and TRBJ2-3; 13 bases agree with TRBD2. J lost 2 bases, V lost 6 bases, and 14 bases had no gene match. CDR3 length: 19 amino acids. CDR1 and CDR2 (germline): ENHRY, SYGVKD. CDR3 sequence reads: CAISEVPGLAGISTDTQYF. For the CDR3, the DNA is TGTGCCATCAGCGAGGTTCCGGGACTAGCGGGGATATCCACAGATACGCAGTATTTT.

The chain links TRBV5-1 to TRBJ1-1; possibly TRBD1 for D (6 bases). The germline V and J ends were trimmed by 0 bases and 0 bases, with 15 bases remaining between them. The V gene's germline CDR1 is SGHRS and CDR2 YFSETQ. The CDR3 spans 17 residues. CDR3 sequence reads: CASSLALARGLNTEAFF. DNA for the CDR3: TGCGCCAGCAGCTTGGCCTTGGCCAGGGGACTGAACACTGAAGCTTTCTTT.

The chain recombines TRBV11-2 with TRBJ2-7; 13 bases are shared with TRBD2. This CDR3 is 17 amino acids long. V lost 2 bases to trimming and J lost 2 bases; unmatched junction nucleotides: 6. From germline, CDR1 is SGHAT and CDR2 FQNNGV. DNA for the CDR3: TGTGCCAGCAGCTTAATCCCGGGACTAGCGGGAACCTACGAGCAGTACTTC. It is translated as CASSLIPGLAGTYEQYF.

The chain employs TRBV4-1 and TRBJ2-7; D call uncertain. Trimming cost V 1 base and J 3 bases, with 10 bases left between them. The CDR3 runs to 14 residues. Germline CDR1 reads MGHRA; CDR2 reads YSYEKL. The CDR3 sequence: CASSQAAGLYEQYF. The CDR3 coding sequence is TGCGCCAGCAGCCAAGCGGCTGGTCTCTACGAGCAGTACTTC.

The chain employs TRBV7-3 and TRBJ1-2, with D perhaps matching TRBD1 (5 bases). Per the germline V gene, CDR1 is SGHTA and CDR2 is FQGTGA. This CDR3 contains 13 residues. Trimming removed 1 base from V and 10 bases from J, with 13 bases in between. DNA for the CDR3: TGTGCCAGCAGCTTAAGCTCAGGGAGGGACTACACCTTC. This codes for CASSLSSGRDYTF. The full variable domain, completed using reference TRBV7-3 and TRBJ1-2, is GAGVSQTPSNKVTEKGKYVELRCDPISGHTALYWYRQSLGQGPEFLIYFQGTGAADDSGLPNDRFFAVRPEGSVSTLKIQRTERGDSAVYLCASSLSSGRDYTFGSGTRLTVV.

This chain joins TRBV4-2 and TRBJ2-2; no reliable D call. V shed 4 bases and J shed 3 bases, with 12 bases lying between them. Germline V gene sequence: CDR1 LGHNA, CDR2 YNFKEQ. CDR3 size: 15 residues. CDR3: CASSPVMSDTGELFF. CDR3 in DNA: TGTGCCAGCAGCCCCGTGATGAGCGACACCGGGGAGCTGTTTTTT.

This clone was counted only a few times. The chain recombines TRBV5-1 with TRBJ1-6, with D unclear. The germline V gene has CDR1 SGHRS and CDR2 YFSETQ. The CDR3 runs to 13 residues. Trimming pared 2 bases from V and 10 bases from J, leaving 10 bases between. CDR3 protein: CASSFDATSPLHF. The CDR3, as DNA: TGCGCCAGCAGCTTTGACGCTACGTCACCCCTCCACTTT.